This TCR beta chain comes out of a study of a mutant IDH1 vaccine in newly diagnosed glioma. Germline loops: CDR1 SGHRS, CDR2 YFSETQ. The CDR3 totals 13 residues. V shed 5 bases and J shed 8 bases, with 16 bases lying between them. Some clones are missing from TCRdb's copy, which holds only in-frame ones; the method was immunoSEQ multiplex PCR. This table has around 59,000 clones, more than 85% appearing once. Time point here: baseline, week 1 (first vaccination visit). The treatment was: pre-vaccination baseline after standard-of-care therapy. This chain uses TRBV5-1 with TRBJ1-1; a weak D match, TRBD1 (5 bases). This TCR derives from a man between 50 and 59 years old with glioma. The material sequenced was PBMCs, taken from a glioma patient treated with radiotherapy, temozolomide or both. This chain's CDR3 is CASRRGIETEAFF. In nucleotides, the CDR3 is TGCGCCAGCAGGCGGGGGATAGAAACAGAAGCTTTCTTT. Supplemented by reference TRBV5-1 and TRBJ1-1, the full variable domain reads KAGVTQTPRYLIKTRGQQVTLSCSPISGHRSVSWYQQTPGQGLQFLFEYFSETQRNKGNFPGRFSGRQFSNSRSEMNVSTLELGDSALYLCASRRGIETEAFFGQGTRLTVV.